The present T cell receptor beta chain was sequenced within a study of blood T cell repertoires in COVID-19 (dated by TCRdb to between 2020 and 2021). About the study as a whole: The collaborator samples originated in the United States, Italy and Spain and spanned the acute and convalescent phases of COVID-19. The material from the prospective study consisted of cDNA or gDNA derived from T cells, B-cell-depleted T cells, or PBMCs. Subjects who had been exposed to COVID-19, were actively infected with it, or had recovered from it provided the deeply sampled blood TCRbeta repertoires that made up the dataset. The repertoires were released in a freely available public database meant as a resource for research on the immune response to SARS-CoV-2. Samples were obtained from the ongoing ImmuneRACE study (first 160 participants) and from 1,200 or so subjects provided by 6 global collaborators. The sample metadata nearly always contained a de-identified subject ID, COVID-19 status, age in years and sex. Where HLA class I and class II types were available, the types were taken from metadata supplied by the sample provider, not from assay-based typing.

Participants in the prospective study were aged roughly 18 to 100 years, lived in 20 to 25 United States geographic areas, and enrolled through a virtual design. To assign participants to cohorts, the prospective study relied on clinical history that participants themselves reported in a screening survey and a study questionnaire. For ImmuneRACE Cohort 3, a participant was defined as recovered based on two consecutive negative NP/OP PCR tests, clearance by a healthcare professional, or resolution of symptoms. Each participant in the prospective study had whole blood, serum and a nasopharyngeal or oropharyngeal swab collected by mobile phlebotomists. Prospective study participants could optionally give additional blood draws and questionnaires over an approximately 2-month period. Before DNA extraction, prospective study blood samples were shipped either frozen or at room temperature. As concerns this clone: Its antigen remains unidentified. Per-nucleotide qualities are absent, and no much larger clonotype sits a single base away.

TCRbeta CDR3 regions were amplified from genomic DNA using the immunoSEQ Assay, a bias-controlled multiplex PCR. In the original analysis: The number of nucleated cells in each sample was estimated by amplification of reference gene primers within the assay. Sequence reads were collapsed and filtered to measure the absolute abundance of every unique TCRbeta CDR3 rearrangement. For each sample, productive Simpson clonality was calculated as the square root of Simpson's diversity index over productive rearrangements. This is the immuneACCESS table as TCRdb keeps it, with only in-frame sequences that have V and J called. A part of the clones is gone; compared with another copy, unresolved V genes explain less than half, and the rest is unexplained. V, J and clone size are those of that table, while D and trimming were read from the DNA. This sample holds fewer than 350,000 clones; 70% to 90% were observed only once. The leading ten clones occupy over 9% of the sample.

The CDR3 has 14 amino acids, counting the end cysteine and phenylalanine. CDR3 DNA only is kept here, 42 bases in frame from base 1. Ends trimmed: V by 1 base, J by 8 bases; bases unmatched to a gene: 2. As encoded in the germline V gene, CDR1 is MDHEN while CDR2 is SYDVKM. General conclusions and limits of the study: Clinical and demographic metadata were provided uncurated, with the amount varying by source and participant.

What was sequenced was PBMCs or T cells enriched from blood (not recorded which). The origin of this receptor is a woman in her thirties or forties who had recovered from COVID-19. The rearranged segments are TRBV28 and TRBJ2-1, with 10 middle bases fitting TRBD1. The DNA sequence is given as TGTGCCAGCAGTTTATCCGGGACAGGGGATGAGCAGTTCTTC. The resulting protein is CASSLSGTGDEQFF.